This T cell receptor beta chain was sequenced in a study of regulatory T cells in long-lasting Graves disease. General observations from the study: With under 3,500 shared public clonotypes, persistent patients exceeded new patients, who shared about a thousand.

The CDR3 runs to 18 residues. Per germline, CDR1 MGHRA and CDR2 YSYEKL. Trimming cost V 1 base and J 2 bases, with 20 bases left between them. Noted time point: persistent/refractory GD, antithyroid drugs over 5 years with positive TRAb. PBMC RNA served as the TCR library source. TCR beta libraries were built with iRepertoire HTBI primers and Arm-PCR of CDR3 regions. MiXCR was run by TCRdb on the multiplex PCR reads, yielding one entry per CDR3 protein. The repertoire has 600,000 to 800,000 distinct CDR3 sequences, about 32% of them found once; the top ten carry around 42%. Turning to this clonotype: Its antigen remains unknown.

The input for sequencing was peripheral blood mononuclear cells (PBMCs), taken when the disease was refractory, from a patient treated with antithyroid drugs. The chain employs TRBV4-1 and TRBJ1-2; D is ambiguous. The TCR comes from a female donor with Graves disease. CDR3 in DNA: TGCGCCAGCAGCCAAGTCGGCGGGGTGGAGACTAAAAACTATGGCTACACCTTC. Protein product: CASSQVGGVETKNYGYTF.